The 30 T cell receptor beta chains presented below share a single source sample, sequenced in a study of control samples from healthy donors and cancer patients. Profiled with immunoSEQ multiplex PCR; TCRdb holds only in-frame clones, not every one. Of 120,000 or so clones in the sample, roughly 90% were seen once. Sequenced: blood. The receptors here all came from a man aged 18 to 29 in good health.

The genes are TRBV30 and TRBJ2-5; D is possibly TRBD2 (5 bases). Germline lookup yields CDR1 GTSNPN and CDR2 SVGIG (reference sequence). V dropped 5 bases and J dropped 0 bases, with 10 bases sitting between them. CDR3 length equals 13 residues. The DNA for the CDR3 is TGTGCCTGGGCTCCGGACTACCAAGAGACCCAGTACTTC. Translating it yields CAWAPDYQETQYF.

The V and J genes are TRBV9 and TRBJ1-2, with 9 bases identical to TRBD1. The trim removed 7 bases at V and 6 bases at J, leaving 4 bases unmatched. Germline V gene sequence: CDR1 SGDLS, CDR2 YYNGEE. The CDR3 length is 12 residues. CDR3 amino acids: CASWGQGDGYTF. CDR3 DNA: TGTGCCAGCTGGGGACAGGGAGATGGCTACACCTTC.

The CDR3 DNA follows: TGTGCCAGTAGTATCTTAGACGGATCGAACTATGGCTACACCTTC. As protein: CASSILDGSNYGYTF. The rearrangement uses TRBV19 and TRBJ1-2, with D hard to call. This CDR3 comprises 15 residues. Germline assignment: CDR1 LNHDA and CDR2 SQIVND (reference sequence). V lost 3 bases and J lost 2, with 13 bases in between.

The genes are TRBV27 and TRBJ2-7, with D tentatively TRBD2 (5 bases). This CDR3 region has 14 residues. Germline V gene sequence: CDR1 MNHEY, CDR2 SMNVEV (reference sequence). Trimming removed 0 bases from V and 6 bases from J, with 12 bases in between. The CDR3 bases are TGTGCCAGCAGTTTATCGGCCGGACTGGCCGAGCAGTACTTC. Its translation: CASSLSAGLAEQYF.

The V and J genes are TRBV15 and TRBJ1-5; no definite D call. The ends were cut back, 0 bases at V and 4 bases at J, with 13 bases in the middle. The germline gives CDR1 LNHNV, CDR2 YYDKDF (reference sequence). The CDR3 has 16 amino acids. CDR3 amino acids: CATSRDVTSLNQPQHF. The CDR3 DNA is TGTGCCACCAGCAGAGATGTGACCAGCTTAAATCAGCCCCAGCATTTT.

The CDR3 nucleotides read TGTGCCAGCAGCGTCAGACAGAAAGAGACCCAGTACTTC. Translated, it gives CASSVRQKETQYF. The V call is TRBV13, the J call TRBJ2-5, with a weak D call TRBD1 (5 bases). Trimming pared 5 bases from V and 3 bases from J, leaving 10 bases between. This CDR3 is built from 13 residues. Germline CDR1 and CDR2: PRHDT and FYEKMQ (reference sequence).

The V and J genes are TRBV7-2 and TRBJ2-1; D may be TRBD2 (5 bases). The CDR3 totals 15 residues. From germline, CDR1 is SGHTA and CDR2 FQGNSA. Between the trimmed V and J ends, which lost 2 bases and 1 base, there was a span of 9 bases. The CDR3 sequence: CASSLRGLSYNEQFF. The CDR3 DNA reads TGTGCCAGCAGCTTACGGGGTTTGTCCTACAATGAGCAGTTCTTC. Based on the CDR3 plus reference TRBV7-2 and TRBJ2-1, the full variable domain is GAGVSQSPSNKVTEKGKDVELRCDPISGHTALYWYRQSLGQGLEFLIYFQGNSAPDKSGLPSDRFSAERTGGSVSTLTIQRTQQEDSAVYLCASSLRGLSYNEQFFGPGTRLTVL.

This clone has only a few counts. V is TRBV7-9 and J is TRBJ2-1; maybe TRBD1 (6 bases). Germline loops: CDR1 SEHNR, CDR2 FQNEAQ (reference sequence). Deletions cut 5 bases from V and 0 bases from J, with 14 bases between. The CDR3 covers 16 residues. CDR3 in amino acids: CASSITGTYSYNEQFF. Written as DNA, the CDR3 is TGTGCCAGCAGCATTACCGGGACATACTCCTACAATGAGCAGTTCTTC.

The chain uses TRBV18 and TRBJ1-1, with D maybe TRBD1 (6 bases). V lost 2 bases and J 1 base, leaving 11 bases between the germline ends. CDR1 is KGHSH and CDR2 is LQKENI in the germline V gene. This CDR3 has 15 residues. DNA of the CDR3: TGTGCCAGCTCACCATCAGGGGTCCCGAACACTGAAGCTTTCTTT. Protein product: CASSPSGVPNTEAFF.

The chain has TRBV29-1 and TRBJ2-1; D may be TRBD2 (5 bases). The V gene lost 4 bases and the J gene lost 9 bases, with 19 bases spanning the gap. This CDR3 spans 14 amino acids. Germline V CDR1 and CDR2: SQVTM, ANQGSEA. CDR3 nucleotides: TGCAGCGTTGTGCCCGGGCCCCTCCGGGGTGAGCAGTTCTTC. This gives the protein CSVVPGPLRGEQFF.

This clone was counted only a few times. The V call is TRBV5-1, the J call TRBJ2-5; either TRBD1 or TRBD2 may fit D (5 bases each). This CDR3 is built from 16 residues. V was cut by 4 bases and J by 2 bases, with 18 bases left in between. Germline V gene sequence: CDR1 SGHRS, CDR2 YFSETQ. CDR3 sequence (DNA): TGCGCCAGCAGCCTAACCAGTCAGGGACCACAAGAGACCCAGTACTTC. Its translation: CASSLTSQGPQETQYF.

The chain employs TRBV4-1 and TRBJ2-5; unclear D gene. Trimming removed 4 bases from V and 7 bases from J, with 16 bases in between. The CDR3 has 14 residues. CDR1 and CDR2 (germline): MGHRA, YSYEKL. The CDR3 bases are TGCGCCAGCAGCCGCTTAAAGGGTACCGGGACCCAGTACTTC. Translated: CASSRLKGTGTQYF.

The rearrangement joins TRBV12-2 to TRBJ2-3; the table gives TRBD2 as D, unverified against the DNA. TRBV12-2 is given as a pseudogene. There are 18 residues in the CDR3. The CDR3 loop reads CASRLAMDPSGGTDTQYF. In DNA form, the CDR3 reads TGTGCAAGTCGCTTAGCGATGGATCCTAGCGGGGGCACAGATACGCAGTATTTT.

This chain joins TRBV5-6 and TRBJ2-5; TRBD1 is a possible D gene (6 bases). V was cut by 4 bases and J by 1 base, with 17 bases left in between. CDR3 size: 16 residues. Germline V gene lookup returns CDR1 SGHDT and CDR2 YYEEEE. The DNA for the CDR3 is TGTGCCAGCAGCCGGTTGGGGGCGGGCGCCCAAGAGACCCAGTACTTC. Translated, it gives CASSRLGAGAQETQYF.

The sample holds one count of this clone. CDR3 protein: CASSVGHTLNTEAFF. The CDR3 coding sequence is TGTGCCAGCAGCGTAGGACATACACTGAACACTGAAGCTTTCTTT. V gene TRBV9 combines with J gene TRBJ1-1; D remains ambiguous. The V end was cut by 0 bases, the J end by 0 bases, with 9 bases between. CDR1 is SGDLS and CDR2 is YYNGEE in the germline V gene. The CDR3 loop spans 15 amino acids. The full variable domain, in which reference TRBV9 and TRBJ1-1 provide the parts outside the CDR3, is DSGVTQTPKHLITATGQRVTLRCSPRSGDLSVYWYQQSLDQGLQFLIQYYNGEERAKGNILERFSAQQFPDLHSELNLSSLELGDSALYFCASSVGHTLNTEAFFGQGTRLTVV.

This clone was picked up one time. The genes are TRBV4-1 and TRBJ2-7; TRBD2 matches at 7 bases. Germline CDR1 MGHRA, CDR2 YSYEKL. Trimming removed 0 bases from V and 6 bases from J; junction bases left unmatched: 11. This CDR3 comprises 16 residues. The CDR3 protein is CASSQESGIPGGEQYF. The CDR3 nucleotides are TGCGCCAGCAGCCAAGAGAGTGGAATTCCGGGAGGCGAGCAGTACTTC.

Notes on this clone: Distinct nucleotide sequences in the sample also encode this CDR3. The CDR3 loop is CASERPGTEAFF. The CDR3 DNA is TGCGCCAGCGAACGACCGGGGACTGAAGCTTTCTTT. J is TRBJ1-1 and V is TRBV10-1; D call uncertain. The CDR3 covers 12 residues. The V end was cut by 8 bases, the J end by 5 bases, with 12 bases between. Germline V CDR1 and CDR2: WNHNN, SYGVQD (reference sequence).

This clone was recorded once. This rearrangement joins TRBV7-2 to TRBJ2-1, with 9 bases identical to TRBD1. Trimming removed 2 bases from V and 2 bases from J; junction bases left unmatched: 7. The CDR3 extends over 17 amino acids. Germline loops: CDR1 SGHTA, CDR2 FQGNSA. CDR3 bases: TGTGCCAGCAGCTTATCTTCCGGGACAGGGCCCTACAATGAGCAGTTCTTC. Translating it yields CASSLSSGTGPYNEQFF.

This sequence joins TRBV24-1 and TRBJ1-4, with D uncertain. The CDR3 spans 16 residues. Germline lookup yields CDR1 KGHDR and CDR2 SFDVKD. Trimming cost V 4 bases and J 7 bases, with 18 bases left between them. The CDR3 nucleotides read TGTGCCACCAGTGACCCCGGATCCATCCGGGGTGAAAAACTGTTTTTT. Protein product: CATSDPGSIRGEKLFF.

The V and J genes are TRBV2 and TRBJ1-1; D is perhaps TRBD1 (5 bases). Germline values: CDR1 SNHLY, CDR2 FYNNEI. Trimming stripped 4 bases from V and 4 bases from J, with 10 bases between. The CDR3 is 13 residues long. Here the CDR3 reads CASSGREITEAFF. The CDR3 DNA reads TGTGCCAGCAGTGGCAGGGAGATCACTGAAGCTTTCTTT.

The rearrangement links TRBV13 to TRBJ1-1, with 8 positions matching TRBD1. CDR3 length: 17 residues. V shed 5 bases and J 3 bases; nucleotides not matched to a gene: 14. Germline CDR1 PRHDT, CDR2 FYEKMQ (reference sequence). CDR3 in amino acids: CASSLTYSDRADTEAFF. In DNA form, the CDR3 reads TGTGCCAGCAGCCTAACCTACTCGGACAGGGCGGACACTGAAGCTTTCTTT.

The chain carries TRBV18 and TRBJ1-2, with D tentatively TRBD1 (6 bases). In germline, CDR1 is KGHSH, CDR2 LQKENI. Trimming stripped 3 bases from V and 2 bases from J, with 16 bases between. CDR3 size: 16 residues. CDR3 DNA: TGTGCCAGCTCACCGTTCGCGGGGGGCGCGAACTATGGCTACACCTTC. It yields the protein CASSPFAGGANYGYTF.

The CDR3 coding sequence is TGTGCCAGCAGCTTAATGGGGACTGGAAACACCATATATTTT. Protein product: CASSLMGTGNTIYF. The chain uses TRBV7-3 and TRBJ1-3; D is undetermined. Germline assignment: CDR1 SGHTA and CDR2 FQGTGA. V was clipped by 1 base and J by 2 bases, with 6 bases between them. CDR3 length: 14 residues.

The table lists this clone with a few counts. This chain joins TRBV18 and TRBJ1-5, with 9 bases aligning to TRBD1. Germline CDR1 reads KGHSH; CDR2 reads LQKENI. Germline trimming cut 4 bases from V and 5 bases from J; bases unmatched to any gene: 3. There are 14 residues in the CDR3. The DNA for the CDR3 is TGTGCCAGCTCACTCGACAGGGGGTATCAGCCCCAGCATTTT. This codes for CASSLDRGYQPQHF. The whole variable domain, remainder taken from reference TRBV18 and TRBJ1-5, is NAGVMQNPRHLVRRRGQEARLRCSPMKGHSHVYWYRQLPEEGLKFMVYLQKENIIDESGMPKERFSAEFPKEGPSILRIQQVVRGDSAAYFCASSLDRGYQPQHFGDGTRLSIL.

Of note for this clone: Other DNA sequences from this sample encode an identical CDR3 as well. The rearrangement joins TRBV19 to TRBJ1-4, with D uncertain. V lost 3 bases and J lost 0, with 2 bases in between. Germline CDR1 LNHDA, CDR2 SQIVND (reference sequence). CDR3 length: 13 amino acids. The CDR3 nucleotides are TGTGCCAGTAGTATCGCAACTAATGAAAAACTGTTTTTT. Encoded protein: CASSIATNEKLFF.

The chain carries TRBV7-6 and TRBJ2-3; a weak D match, TRBD1 (6 bases). The CDR3 runs 18 residues. V lost 3 bases and J 4 bases, leaving 23 bases between the germline ends. The V gene's germline CDR1 is SGHVS and CDR2 FNYEAQ. CDR3 coding DNA: TGTGCCAGCAGCTTTCGGCCCCGGGACACCGAAGGGGCAGATACGCAGTATTTT. Protein sequence: CASSFRPRDTEGADTQYF.

The chain joins TRBV9 to TRBJ1-3, with D perhaps TRBD1 (6 bases). The CDR3 spans 16 residues. Deletions cut 2 bases from V and 2 bases from J, with 14 bases between. The germline gives CDR1 SGDLS, CDR2 YYNGEE. The CDR3 protein is CASSVAGALTGNTIYF. CDR3 coding DNA: TGTGCCAGCAGCGTTGCGGGGGCCCTCACTGGAAACACCATATATTTT. The full variable domain, with the rest looked up from reference TRBV9 and TRBJ1-3, is DSGVTQTPKHLITATGQRVTLRCSPRSGDLSVYWYQQSLDQGLQFLIQYYNGEERAKGNILERFSAQQFPDLHSELNLSSLELGDSALYFCASSVAGALTGNTIYFGEGSWLTVV.

The table lists this clone with a count of one. The chain is built from TRBV12-3 or TRBV12-4 and TRBJ1-6; D uncertain. The V end was cut by 9 bases, the J end by 10 bases, with 13 bases between. CDR3 size: 12 residues. CDR3 sequence (DNA): TGTGCCAGTTCGGAGGGAGACTCACCCCTCCACTTT. Translation: CASSEGDSPLHF.

The chain employs TRBV27 and TRBJ1-1; TRBD1 agrees at 12 bases. There are 16 residues in the CDR3. Germline V gene data show CDR1 as MNHEY and CDR2 as SMNVEV (reference sequence). The ends lost 6 bases at V and 10 bases at J; junction bases unmatched: 15. CDR3 protein: CASRSNIGTGGRGAFF. The DNA of the CDR3 is TGTGCCAGCAGGTCAAATATCGGGACAGGGGGCAGGGGAGCTTTCTTT.

This rearrangement joins TRBV3-1 (or the pseudogene TRBV3-2) to TRBJ2-7; TRBD1 matches at 7 bases. The CDR3 is made up of 12 amino acids. V was clipped by 3 bases and J by 4 bases; unmatched bases: 0. Germline CDR1 and CDR2: LGHDT and YNNKEL (reference sequence). The CDR3 nucleotides are TGTGCCAGCAGCCAGACAGGGTACGAGCAGTACTTC. Its translation: CASSQTGYEQYF.